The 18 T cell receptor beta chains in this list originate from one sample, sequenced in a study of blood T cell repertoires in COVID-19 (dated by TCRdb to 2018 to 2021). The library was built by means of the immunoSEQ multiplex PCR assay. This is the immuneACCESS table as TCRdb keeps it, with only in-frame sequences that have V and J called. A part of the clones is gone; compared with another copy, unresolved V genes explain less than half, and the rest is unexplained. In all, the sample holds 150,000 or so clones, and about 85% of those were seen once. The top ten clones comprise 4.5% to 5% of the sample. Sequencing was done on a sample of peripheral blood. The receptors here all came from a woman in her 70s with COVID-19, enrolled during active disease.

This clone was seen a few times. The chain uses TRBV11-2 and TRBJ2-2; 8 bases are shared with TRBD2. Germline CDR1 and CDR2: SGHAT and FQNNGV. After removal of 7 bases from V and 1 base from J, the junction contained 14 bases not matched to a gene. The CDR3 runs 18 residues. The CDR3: CASTMRASGQGNTGELFF. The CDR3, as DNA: TGTGCCAGCACCATGCGGGCTAGCGGGCAAGGGAACACCGGGGAGCTGTTTTTT. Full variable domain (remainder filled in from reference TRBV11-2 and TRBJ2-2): EAGVAQSPRYKIIEKRQSVAFWCNPISGHATLYWYQQILGQGPKLLIQFQNNGVVDDSQLPKDRFSAERLKGVDSTLKIQPAKLEDSAVYLCASTMRASGQGNTGELFFGEGSRLTVL.

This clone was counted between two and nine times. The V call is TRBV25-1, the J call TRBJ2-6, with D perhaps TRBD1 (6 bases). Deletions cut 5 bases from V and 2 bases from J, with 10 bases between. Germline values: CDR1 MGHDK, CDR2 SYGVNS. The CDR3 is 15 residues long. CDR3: CASSFRGTGANVLTF. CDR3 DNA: TGTGCCAGCAGTTTTAGGGGGACTGGGGCCAACGTCCTGACTTTC.

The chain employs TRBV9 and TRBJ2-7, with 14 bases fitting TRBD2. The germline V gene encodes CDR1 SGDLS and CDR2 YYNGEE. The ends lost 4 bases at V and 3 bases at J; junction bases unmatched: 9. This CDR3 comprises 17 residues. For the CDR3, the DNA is TGTGCCAGCAGCTCGCCGACTAGCGGGGGGGCATACTACGAGCAGTACTTC. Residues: CASSSPTSGGAYYEQYF. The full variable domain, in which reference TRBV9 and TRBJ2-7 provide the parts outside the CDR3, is DSGVTQTPKHLITATGQRVTLRCSPRSGDLSVYWYQQSLDQGLQFLIQYYNGEERAKGNILERFSAQQFPDLHSELNLSSLELGDSALYFCASSSPTSGGAYYEQYFGPGTRLTVT.

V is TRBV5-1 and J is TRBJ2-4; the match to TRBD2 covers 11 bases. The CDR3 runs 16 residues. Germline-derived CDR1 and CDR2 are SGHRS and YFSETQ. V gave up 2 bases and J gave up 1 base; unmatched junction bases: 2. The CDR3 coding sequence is TGCGCCAGCAGCTTCCCTAGCGGGGGGGCCAAAAACATTCAGTACTTC. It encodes CASSFPSGGAKNIQYF.

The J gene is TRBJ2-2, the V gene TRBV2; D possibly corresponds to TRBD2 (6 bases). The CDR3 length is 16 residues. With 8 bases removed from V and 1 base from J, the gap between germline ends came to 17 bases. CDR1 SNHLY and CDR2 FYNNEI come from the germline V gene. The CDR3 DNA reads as TGTGCCAGCCGCCTCGTGGCCGGGGGGAACACCGGGGAGCTGTTTTTT. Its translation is CASRLVAGGNTGELFF.

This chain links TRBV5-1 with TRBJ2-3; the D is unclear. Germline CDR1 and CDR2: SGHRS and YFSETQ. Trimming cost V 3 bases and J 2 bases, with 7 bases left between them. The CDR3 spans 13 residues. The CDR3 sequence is CASSSLSTDTQYF. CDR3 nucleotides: TGCGCCAGCAGCTCTCTATCCACAGATACGCAGTATTTT.

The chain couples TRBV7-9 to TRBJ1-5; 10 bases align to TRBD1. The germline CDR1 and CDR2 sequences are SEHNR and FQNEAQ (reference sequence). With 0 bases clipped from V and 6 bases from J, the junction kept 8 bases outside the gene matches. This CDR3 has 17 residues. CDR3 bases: TGTGCCAGCAGCTTAGCGCACCGGACAGGGGGAAGTCAGCCCCAGCATTTT. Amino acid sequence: CASSLAHRTGGSQPQHF.

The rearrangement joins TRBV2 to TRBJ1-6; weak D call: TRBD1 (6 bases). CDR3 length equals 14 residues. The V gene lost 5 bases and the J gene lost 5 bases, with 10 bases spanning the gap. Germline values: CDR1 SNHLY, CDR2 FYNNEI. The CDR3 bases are TGTGCCAGCAGTAAGACAGGAGATAATTCACCCCTCCACTTT. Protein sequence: CASSKTGDNSPLHF.

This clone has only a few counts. For the CDR3, the DNA is TGTGCCAGCAAGATCATACGGGACAGGGTTTCTGGCTACACCTTC. Amino acid sequence: CASKIIRDRVSGYTF. This chain uses TRBV6-5 with TRBJ1-2; 9 bases match TRBD1. This CDR3 is 15 amino acids long. The germline gives CDR1 MNHEY, CDR2 SVGAGI. V lost 7 bases, J lost 7 bases, and 13 bases stayed unmatched.

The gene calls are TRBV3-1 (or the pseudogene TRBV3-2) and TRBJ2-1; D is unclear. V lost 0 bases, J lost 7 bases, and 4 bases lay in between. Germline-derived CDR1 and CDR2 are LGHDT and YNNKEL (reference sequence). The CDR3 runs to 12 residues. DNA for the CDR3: TGTGCCAGCAGCCAAGACGGGAATGAGCAGTTCTTC. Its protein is CASSQDGNEQFF.

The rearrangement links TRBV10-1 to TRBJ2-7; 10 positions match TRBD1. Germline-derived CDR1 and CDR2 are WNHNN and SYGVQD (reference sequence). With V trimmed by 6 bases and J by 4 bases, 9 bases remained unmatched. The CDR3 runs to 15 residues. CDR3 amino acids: CASRNGTGVPYEQYF. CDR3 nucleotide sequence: TGCGCCAGCAGGAACGGGACAGGGGTCCCGTACGAGCAGTACTTC.

In DNA form, the CDR3 reads TGTGCCAGCAGTAGGATTAGCGGGGGTTCTAACTACGAGCAGTACTTC. Residues: CASSRISGGSNYEQYF. The V gene is TRBV27, the J gene TRBJ2-7, with 9 bases lining up with TRBD2. Trimming at V came to 5 bases and at J to 3 bases, leaving 11 bases not matched to a gene. The CDR3 is 16 residues long. The germline gives CDR1 MNHEY, CDR2 SMNVEV (reference sequence).

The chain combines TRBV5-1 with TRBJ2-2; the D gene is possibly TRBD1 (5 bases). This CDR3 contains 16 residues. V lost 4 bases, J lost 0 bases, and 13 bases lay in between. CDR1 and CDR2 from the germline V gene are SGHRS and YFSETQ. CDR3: CASSGLTGPNTGELFF. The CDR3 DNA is TGCGCCAGCAGCGGTCTAACAGGCCCGAACACCGGGGAGCTGTTTTTT. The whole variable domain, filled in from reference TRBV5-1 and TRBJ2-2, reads KAGVTQTPRYLIKTRGQQVTLSCSPISGHRSVSWYQQTPGQGLQFLFEYFSETQRNKGNFPGRFSGRQFSNSRSEMNVSTLELGDSALYLCASSGLTGPNTGELFFGEGSRLTVL.

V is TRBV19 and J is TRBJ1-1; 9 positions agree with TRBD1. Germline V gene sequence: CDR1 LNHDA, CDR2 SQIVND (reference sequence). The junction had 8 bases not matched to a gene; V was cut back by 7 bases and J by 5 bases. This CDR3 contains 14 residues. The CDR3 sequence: CASTLQGARTEAFF. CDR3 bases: TGTGCCAGTACCCTACAGGGGGCGAGGACTGAAGCTTTCTTT. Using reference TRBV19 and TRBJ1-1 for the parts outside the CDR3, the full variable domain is DGGITQSPKYLFRKEGQNVTLSCEQNLNHDAMYWYRQDPGQGLRLIYYSQIVNDFQKGDIAEGYSVSREKKESFPLTVTSAQKNPTAFYLCASTLQGARTEAFFGQGTRLTVV.

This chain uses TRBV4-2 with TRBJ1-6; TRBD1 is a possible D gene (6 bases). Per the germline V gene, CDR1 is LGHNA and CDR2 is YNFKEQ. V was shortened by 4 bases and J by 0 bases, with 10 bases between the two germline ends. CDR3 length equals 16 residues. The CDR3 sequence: CASSRDTSSYNSPLHF. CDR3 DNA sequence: TGTGCCAGCAGCCGGGACACTAGCTCCTATAATTCACCCCTCCACTTT.

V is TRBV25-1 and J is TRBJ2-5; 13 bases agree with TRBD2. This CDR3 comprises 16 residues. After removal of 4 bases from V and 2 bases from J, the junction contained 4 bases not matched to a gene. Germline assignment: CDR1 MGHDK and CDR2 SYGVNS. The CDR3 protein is CASSGTSGGQQETQYF. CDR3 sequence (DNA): TGTGCCAGCAGTGGGACTAGCGGGGGCCAGCAAGAGACCCAGTACTTC.

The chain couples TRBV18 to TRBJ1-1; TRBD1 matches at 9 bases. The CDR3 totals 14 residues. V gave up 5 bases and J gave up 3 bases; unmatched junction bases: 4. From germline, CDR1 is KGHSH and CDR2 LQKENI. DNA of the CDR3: TGTGCCAGCTCAACACAGGGGGCGGACACTGAAGCTTTCTTT. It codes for CASSTQGADTEAFF.

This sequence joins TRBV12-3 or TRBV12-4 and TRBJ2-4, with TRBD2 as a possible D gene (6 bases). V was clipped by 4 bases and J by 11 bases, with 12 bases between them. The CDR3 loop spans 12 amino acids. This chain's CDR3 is CASSSGLRLQYF. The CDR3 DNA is TGTGCCAGCAGTTCGGGACTCCGGCTTCAGTACTTC.